These 22 T cell receptor beta chains were sequenced from one sample in a study of blood T cell repertoires in COVID-19. TCRdb's table, derived via immunoSEQ multiplex PCR, lists solely in-frame clones and lacks some. The table lists tens of thousands of clones, more than 65% of them singletons. The sample comprised peripheral blood. Receptor source: a woman in her 50s with acute or convalescent COVID-19.

This clone was observed a handful of times. The gene calls are TRBV5-4 and TRBJ2-7; TRBD1 is a possible D gene (6 bases). V shed 4 bases and J shed 4 bases, with 15 bases lying between them. There are 14 residues in the CDR3. Germline assignment: CDR1 SGHNT and CDR2 YYREEE (reference sequence). The CDR3 nucleotides are TGTGCCAGCAGCCCCGGACAGACCTTATACGAGCAGTACTTC. Its protein is CASSPGQTLYEQYF.

This chain joins TRBV9 and TRBJ2-3; the D is unclear. This CDR3 spans 15 amino acids. The germline gives CDR1 SGDLS, CDR2 YYNGEE. The germline V and J ends were trimmed by 1 base and 5 bases, with 14 bases remaining between them. CDR3: CASSVTPSPRDTQYF. DNA of the CDR3: TGTGCCAGCAGCGTAACTCCAAGCCCGAGAGATACGCAGTATTTT. Together with reference TRBV9 and TRBJ2-3, the CDR3 gives the full variable domain: DSGVTQTPKHLITATGQRVTLRCSPRSGDLSVYWYQQSLDQGLQFLIQYYNGEERAKGNILERFSAQQFPDLHSELNLSSLELGDSALYFCASSVTPSPRDTQYFGPGTRLTVL.

The V gene is TRBV9, the J gene TRBJ2-7; the match to TRBD2 covers 13 bases. From germline, CDR1 is SGDLS and CDR2 YYNGEE. The V segment lost 4 bases and the J segment 5 bases; nucleotides outside the gene matches: 6. This CDR3 has 15 amino acids. DNA for the CDR3: TGTGCCAGCAGCCTGGGACTAGCGGGAACCCACGAGCAGTACTTC. This sequence encodes CASSLGLAGTHEQYF.

This clone showed up just once. The rearrangement joins TRBV2 to TRBJ1-4, with 8 nucleotides matching TRBD1. The junction had 9 bases not matched to a gene; V was cut back by 7 bases and J by 5 bases. This CDR3 region has 15 residues. CDR1 and CDR2 from the germline V gene are SNHLY and FYNNEI. DNA of the CDR3: TGTGCCAGCATAAGGTCAGGGGGCCAAAATGAAAAACTGTTTTTT. Translated, it gives CASIRSGGQNEKLFF.

This clone was observed once. The V and J genes are TRBV20-1 and TRBJ1-1; TRBD1 is a possible D gene (5 bases). This CDR3 has 11 residues. Deletions cut 3 bases from V and 6 bases from J, with 8 bases between. CDR1 DFQATT and CDR2 SNEGSKA come from the germline V gene (reference sequence). CDR3 coding DNA: TGCAGTGCTAGCGGAGGGGCTGAAGCTTTCTTT. Its translation: CSASGGAEAFF.

The V call is TRBV7-8, the J call TRBJ2-3; 9 nucleotides agree with TRBD2. The J segment lost 1 base and the V segment lost 3 bases, leaving 2 bases of the junction unmatched. The CDR3 is made up of 15 amino acids. Germline CDR1 and CDR2: SGHVS and FQNEAQ. CDR3 loop: CASSLPSGGTDTQYF. The CDR3 bases are TGTGCCAGCAGCTTGCCTAGCGGGGGCACAGATACGCAGTATTTT.

The table lists this clone with a few counts. The chain couples TRBV6-5 to TRBJ2-7; perhaps TRBD2 as D (6 bases). The ends were cut back, 5 bases at V and 1 base at J, with 12 bases in the middle. CDR1 MNHEY and CDR2 SVGAGI come from the germline V gene. The CDR3 has 14 residues. CDR3 coding DNA: TGTGCCAGCAGTCCGGGGGTTAGGTCCTACGAGCAGTACTTC. This gives the protein CASSPGVRSYEQYF.

The rearrangement links TRBV5-1 to TRBJ2-1, with 7 positions matching TRBD2. From germline, CDR1 is SGHRS and CDR2 YFSETQ. The ends lost 3 bases at V and 7 bases at J; junction bases unmatched: 19. CDR3 length: 18 amino acids. In DNA, the CDR3 is TGCGCCAGCAGCTACCCGAACCAGGGAGTGAGGACTAGAAATGAGCAGTTCTTC. Its protein product is CASSYPNQGVRTRNEQFF.

CDR3 protein: CASSYGQGIGTEAFF. DNA for the CDR3: TGTGCCAGCAGTTACGGGCAGGGGATTGGTACTGAAGCTTTCTTT. V usage is TRBV6-5 and J usage is TRBJ1-1; D might be TRBD1 (6 bases). This CDR3 contains 15 residues. CDR1 is MNHEY, CDR2 SVGAGI, per germline. V was clipped by 2 bases and J by 5 bases, with 15 bases between them.

The rearrangement uses TRBV5-4 and TRBJ1-2; tentative D call: TRBD1 (5 bases). The CDR3 contains 13 residues. Germline-derived CDR1 and CDR2 are SGHNT and YYREEE (reference sequence). The ends were cut back, 4 bases at V and 3 bases at J, with 10 bases in the middle. The CDR3 is CASSTQVDYGYTF. In DNA, the CDR3 is TGTGCCAGCAGCACACAGGTCGACTATGGCTACACCTTC.

In DNA, the CDR3 is TGTGCCAGCAGTTCTGCCTGGGCGAGCTACGAGCAGTACTTC. It encodes CASSSAWASYEQYF. J is TRBJ2-7 and V is TRBV28; D unclear. Germline CDR1 MDHEN, CDR2 SYDVKM. CDR3 length: 14 amino acids. V shed 4 bases and J shed 3 bases, with 13 bases lying between them.

The rearrangement joins TRBV2 to TRBJ1-1; 9 nucleotides match TRBD1. Trimming at V came to 6 bases and at J to 3 bases, leaving 8 bases not matched to a gene. Germline CDR1 SNHLY, CDR2 FYNNEI. The CDR3 length is 15 residues. CDR3 amino acids: CASRWDRAGDTEAFF. Written as DNA, the CDR3 is TGTGCCAGCAGATGGGACAGGGCCGGGGACACTGAAGCTTTCTTT. Complete variable domain (other parts from reference TRBV2 and TRBJ1-1): EPEVTQTPSHQVTQMGQEVILRCVPISNHLYFYWYRQILGQKVEFLVSFYNNEISEKSEIFDDQFSVERPDGSNFTLKIRSTKLEDSAMYFCASRWDRAGDTEAFFGQGTRLTVV.

The sample holds one count of this clone. The V call is TRBV6-5, the J call TRBJ1-1, with D uncertain. V was shortened by 7 bases and J by 5 bases, with 14 bases between the two germline ends. The germline V gene has CDR1 MNHEY and CDR2 SVGAGI. The CDR3 has 13 amino acids. CDR3 residues: CASINPARTEAFF. The DNA of the CDR3 is TGTGCCAGCATCAACCCCGCACGGACTGAAGCTTTCTTT.

This clone has only one observation. The chain links TRBV2 to TRBJ2-3, with 8 bases that match TRBD1. CDR1 is SNHLY and CDR2 is FYNNEI in the germline V gene. The V and J ends lost 9 bases and 8 bases, in that order; junction bases with no gene match: 16. The CDR3 sequence is 15 residues long. CDR3 loop: CASWTVGTGEVTQYF. DNA of the CDR3: TGTGCCAGTTGGACGGTAGGGACAGGAGAAGTTACGCAGTATTTT.

In this sample, this clone turned up once. V is TRBV5-1 and J is TRBJ2-7; 8 bases agree with TRBD1. This CDR3 contains 15 residues. Trimming at V came to 0 bases and at J to 3 bases, leaving 5 bases not matched to a gene. CDR1 is SGHRS, CDR2 YFSETQ, per germline. For the CDR3, the DNA is TGCGCCAGCAGCTTGGGTGGGACAGGTCGCTACGAGCAGTACTTC. Protein: CASSLGGTGRYEQYF.

V is TRBV5-1 and J is TRBJ1-3; 8 nucleotides line up with TRBD1. The V and J ends lost 4 bases and 2 bases, in that order; junction bases with no gene match: 5. The CDR3 runs 15 residues. Looked up from germline, CDR1 is SGHRS and CDR2 is YFSETQ. This CDR3 reads CASSATGATGNTIYF. The DNA of the CDR3 is TGCGCCAGCAGCGCGACAGGGGCCACTGGAAACACCATATATTTT.

J is TRBJ2-1 and V is TRBV9; no clear D gene. Trimming took off 0 bases at V and 7 bases at J, with 14 bases between the two ends. The CDR3 is 15 amino acids. Germline lookup yields CDR1 SGDLS and CDR2 YYNGEE. CDR3 amino acids: CASSVGIASGNEQFF. The CDR3 nucleotides read TGTGCCAGCAGCGTAGGCATCGCTAGTGGGAATGAGCAGTTCTTC.

This rearrangement joins TRBV3-1 (or the pseudogene TRBV3-2) to TRBJ2-3, with 7 nucleotides matching TRBD2. The length of the CDR3 is 16 residues. V was pared by 6 bases and J by 6 bases, with 15 bases of the junction left unmatched. The germline CDR1 and CDR2 sequences are LGHDT and YNNKEL (reference sequence). The CDR3 DNA is TGTGCCAGCAGATCTACGGGGCGGGGGAGCCGGGATACGCAGTATTTT. It translates to CASRSTGRGSRDTQYF.

This chain connects TRBV5-1 to TRBJ1-1; a weak D match, TRBD1 (5 bases). This CDR3 spans 14 amino acids. Trimming removed 0 bases from V and 1 base from J, with 7 bases in between. Germline CDR1 reads SGHRS; CDR2 reads YFSETQ. Here the CDR3 DNA reads TGCGCCAGCAGCTTGGAGCAGGGGAACACTGAAGCTTTCTTT. Its translation is CASSLEQGNTEAFF.

The chain couples TRBV7-2 to TRBJ2-5; possibly TRBD1 for D (6 bases). This CDR3 has 15 residues. Germline V CDR1 and CDR2: SGHTA, FQGNSA. V was trimmed by 3 bases and J by 4 bases, leaving 15 bases between them. CDR3 sequence reads: CASSFLVADRETQYF. CDR3 sequence (DNA): TGTGCCAGCAGCTTTCTGGTGGCGGACAGAGAGACCCAGTACTTC. The full variable domain, completed using reference TRBV7-2 and TRBJ2-5, is GAGVSQSPSNKVTEKGKDVELRCDPISGHTALYWYRQSLGQGLEFLIYFQGNSAPDKSGLPSDRFSAERTGGSVSTLTIQRTQQEDSAVYLCASSFLVADRETQYFGPGTRLLVL.

The chain carries TRBV5-1 and TRBJ2-7; D perhaps matches TRBD1 (5 bases). The germline CDR1 and CDR2 sequences are SGHRS and YFSETQ. V lost 5 bases, J lost 3 bases, and 15 bases lay in between. There are 14 residues in the CDR3. CDR3 bases: TGCGCCAGCAGGAGTCGGACACTAAACTACGAGCAGTACTTC. Its protein is CASRSRTLNYEQYF.

The CDR3 here is CAIRYNRDSQETQYF. DNA for the CDR3: TGTGCCATCAGATACAACCGGGACTCCCAAGAGACCCAGTACTTC. The chain employs TRBV10-3 and TRBJ2-5, with D maybe TRBD2 (6 bases). V lost 6 bases and J lost 1, with 15 bases in between. The CDR3 length is 15 residues. CDR1 ENHRY and CDR2 SYGVKD come from the germline V gene.